This record looks at one TCR beta chain sequence and its context. Its antigen is not identified. The length of the CDR3 is 19 residues. Germline lookup yields CDR1 SGHRS and CDR2 YFSETQ. Germline trimming cut 0 bases from V and 4 bases from J; bases unmatched to any gene: 9. This entry is derived from a study of cytomegalovirus exposure and HLA in healthy donors. Broader study findings: In an earlier analysis, productive rearrangement rates for most beta V segments clustered near 87% or 30%. Some TCR beta chains (roughly 150 of them) were listed as cytomegalovirus-associated.

Samples came from healthy bone marrow donors. PCR was performed using 60 Vbeta and 13 Jbeta primers. Clones were read by immunoSEQ multiplex PCR, and TCRdb kept only the in-frame ones, dropping some. The sample comprises about 190,000 clones, approximately 82% of which are singletons, and less than 2% rests with the top ten. This clonotype was sampled from a man aged 40-49 years in good health and CMV-seropositive. Material for sequencing was PBMCs. The rearrangement links TRBV5-1 to TRBJ2-1; TRBD2 matches 14 bases. CDR3 coding DNA: TGCGCCAGCAGCTTGGCCCCGGGACTAGCGGGAGCAAGGTACAATGAGCAGTTCTTC. Protein product: CASSLAPGLAGARYNEQFF.